This T cell receptor (beta chain) was sequenced for a study of cytomegalovirus exposure and HLA in healthy donors. Looking at the study overall: Previous work identified around 120 million unique TCR beta sequences from around 200 million T cells. Counted in an early data release were approximately 85 million unique TCRs from HLA-typed donors.

PCR employed 60 Vbeta and 13 Jbeta primers. TCRdb's table, derived via immunoSEQ multiplex PCR, lists solely in-frame clones and lacks some. The repertoire holds about 200,000 clones, with 75% to 85% as singletons. V was shortened by 6 bases and J by 3 bases, with 18 bases between the two germline ends. Per the germline V gene, CDR1 is MDHEN and CDR2 is SYDVKM. The CDR3 is 16 amino acids. The sample comprised PBMCs. This clonotype originated in a woman between 50 and 59 years old in good health and CMV-seropositive. The V call is TRBV28, the J call TRBJ1-5; a weak D match, TRBD1 (5 bases). CDR3 sequence (DNA): TGTGCCAGCAGAGCCATGGGACTCACCCTCAATCAGCCCCAGCATTTT. Its translation is CASRAMGLTLNQPQHF.